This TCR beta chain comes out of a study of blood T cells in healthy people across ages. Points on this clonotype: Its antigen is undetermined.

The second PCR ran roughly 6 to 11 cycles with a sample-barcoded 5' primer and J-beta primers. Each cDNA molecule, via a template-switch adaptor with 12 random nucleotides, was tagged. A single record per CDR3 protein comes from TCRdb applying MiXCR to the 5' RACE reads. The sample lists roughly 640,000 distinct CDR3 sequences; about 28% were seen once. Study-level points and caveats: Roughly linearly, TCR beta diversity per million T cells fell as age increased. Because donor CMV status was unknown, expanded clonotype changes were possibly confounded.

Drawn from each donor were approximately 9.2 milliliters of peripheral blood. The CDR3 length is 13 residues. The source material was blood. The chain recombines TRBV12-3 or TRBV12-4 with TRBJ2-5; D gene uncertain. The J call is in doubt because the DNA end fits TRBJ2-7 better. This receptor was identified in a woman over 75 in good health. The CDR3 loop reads CASSLEENYEQYF. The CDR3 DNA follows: TGTGCCAGCAGTTTAGAGGAGAACTACGAGCAGTACTTC.